One sample yielded the 26 T cell receptor beta chains listed below, sequenced in a study of post-analysis software for immune sequencing data (dated by TCRdb to 2014 to 2015). The receptor library was made with PCR. The sequencer was an Illumina HiSeq 2500. Unique molecular identifiers were incorporated into TCR beta cDNA libraries to reduce PCR and sequencing biases. Clones were called with MiXCR by TCRdb after fastp trimmed the public reads at Q25, and only in-frame beta chains were retained. CDR3 protein sequences are deduplicated, and each keeps its most common genes and DNA. This sample is represented by 650,000 to 850,000 distinct CDR3 sequences; around 50% of them were singletons. The biggest ten clones account for approximately 4.5% of the sample. Overall study outcomes, separate from this receptor: Patients showed significantly higher frequencies than controls for a handful of TRBV segments, among them TRBV5-6, TRBV5-1 and TRBV20-1.

These receptors have no known antigen. Material: blood. These receptors all stem from a girl under 18 with multiple sclerosis.

This clonotype has only a few counts. The chain couples TRBV5-5 to TRBJ2-1, with a possible D match to TRBD2 (7 bases). Trimming cost V 4 bases and J 4 bases, with 21 bases left between them. The CDR3 sequence is 17 residues long. The germline V gene has CDR1 SGHKS and CDR2 YYEKEE (reference sequence). The CDR3 spells CASSPHGSGGPYNEQFF. As DNA, the CDR3 is TGTGCCAGCAGCCCTCATGGGTCGGGGGGCCCTTACAATGAGCAGTTCTTC.

The V and J genes are TRBV20-1 and TRBJ2-7, with 10 bases matching TRBD1. The germline CDR1 and CDR2 sequences are DFQATT and SNEGSKA (reference sequence). The CDR3 spans 15 residues. The V and J ends lost 1 base and 4 bases, in that order; junction bases with no gene match: 7. The DNA for the CDR3 is TGCAGTGCTAGAGCGTGGGACAGGGGCCCTTACGAGCAGTACTTC. It encodes CSARAWDRGPYEQYF.

V gene TRBV6-4 combines with J gene TRBJ1-4, with D uncertain. The CDR3 is 15 amino acids. Germline-derived CDR1 and CDR2 are MRHNA and SNTAGT. With 5 bases removed from V and 3 bases from J, the gap between germline ends came to 13 bases. The CDR3 DNA follows: TGTGCCAGCAGTTACGGTCCAGGCCCTAATGAAAAACTGTTTTTT. Translated, it gives CASSYGPGPNEKLFF.

This chain joins TRBV6-5 and TRBJ2-7; D is perhaps TRBD1 or TRBD2 (6 bases each). Germline loops: CDR1 MNHEY, CDR2 SVGAGI. This CDR3 has 14 amino acids. V was trimmed by 7 bases and J by 0 bases, leaving 13 bases between them. The CDR3 DNA sequence: TGTGCCAGCAAGAGGGGGGCAAGCTCCTACGAGCAGTACTTC. Residues: CASKRGASSYEQYF.

This rearrangement joins TRBV4-1 to TRBJ2-1; TRBD2 might be the D (6 bases). Trimming took 1 base from V and 9 from J, leaving 16 bases between them. The CDR3 totals 15 residues. Germline loops: CDR1 MGHRA, CDR2 YSYEKL. CDR3 nucleotide sequence: TGCGCCAGCAGCCAAGGTGTAGTGCGGGGACTTGAGCAGTTCTTC. Translating gives CASSQGVVRGLEQFF.

This chain joins TRBV12-3 or TRBV12-4 and TRBJ2-7; TRBD1 agrees at 9 bases. The CDR3 has 16 residues. The V segment lost 7 bases and the J segment 0 bases; nucleotides outside the gene matches: 10. The CDR3 spells CASNQKDRGSSYEQYF. CDR3 DNA sequence: TGTGCCAGCAACCAAAAGGACAGGGGAAGCTCCTACGAGCAGTACTTC.

The chain carries TRBV2 and TRBJ2-5, with unresolved D. The CDR3 is 16 amino acids. Per the germline V gene, CDR1 is SNHLY and CDR2 is FYNNEI. V shed 0 bases and J shed 3 bases, with 14 bases lying between them. This CDR3 reads CASSEAPAGFKETQYF. The CDR3 DNA follows: TGTGCCAGCAGTGAAGCTCCGGCAGGTTTTAAAGAGACCCAGTACTTC.

CDR3 sequence (DNA): TGCAGTGCTAGAGATCCAGGGCGGGTCGCCACAGATACGCAGTATTTT. This translates into CSARDPGRVATDTQYF. The chain has TRBV20-1 and TRBJ2-3; D is perhaps TRBD1 or TRBD2 (5 bases each). In germline, CDR1 is DFQATT, CDR2 SNEGSKA (reference sequence). This CDR3 region has 16 residues. Trimming stripped 0 bases from V and 2 bases from J, with 15 bases between.

A few counts support this clonotype. The chain carries TRBV6-5 and TRBJ1-2; 7 bases agree with TRBD1. The germline gives CDR1 MNHEY, CDR2 SVGAGI. Losses at the gene ends were 7 bases for V and 4 bases for J; bases not matched to a gene: 12. This CDR3 has 15 residues. Here the CDR3 DNA reads TGTGCCAGCACCAGGGGGGGGGTGGCGGGCTATGGCTACACCTTC. Residues: CASTRGGVAGYGYTF.

V usage is TRBV4-1 and J usage is TRBJ2-7; 7 nucleotides align to TRBD2. The CDR3 loop spans 17 amino acids. Unmatched junction bases numbered 17, after V lost 3 bases and J lost 6 bases. The germline V gene has CDR1 MGHRA and CDR2 YSYEKL. The CDR3 bases are TGCGCCAGCAGCCATCCCAATCCGGGGGAGGGAGGCTCCGAGCAGTACTTC. Translated: CASSHPNPGEGGSEQYF.

The chain couples TRBV20-1 to TRBJ2-7; perhaps D is TRBD1 or TRBD2 (5 bases each). Germline CDR1 DFQATT, CDR2 SNEGSKA (reference sequence). The CDR3 contains 15 residues. Deletions cut 3 bases from V and 3 bases from J, with 18 bases between. The DNA for the CDR3 is TGCAGTGCTAGGAGATTCCCGGGGCCAGACTACGAGCAGTACTTC. This gives the protein CSARRFPGPDYEQYF.

This sequence joins TRBV7-9 and TRBJ2-7, with 8 bases matching TRBD2. The CDR3 length is 15 residues. The junction had 8 bases not matched to a gene; V was cut back by 6 bases and J by 1 base. Germline CDR1 is SEHNR and CDR2 is FQNEAQ (reference sequence). The chain's CDR3 is CASSLQSGRSYEQYF. CDR3 bases: TGTGCCAGCAGTTTGCAAAGCGGGAGATCCTACGAGCAGTACTTC.

The chain carries TRBV7-8 and TRBJ1-5; TRBD1 is a possible D gene (5 bases). Germline assignment: CDR1 SGHVS and CDR2 FQNEAQ. Trimming pared 0 bases from V and 5 bases from J, leaving 5 bases between. The CDR3 covers 13 residues. The CDR3 is CASSLAGHQPQHF. The CDR3 DNA reads as TGTGCCAGCAGCTTAGCGGGACATCAGCCCCAGCATTTT.

The chain joins TRBV25-1 to TRBJ1-2, with TRBD1 matching over 7 bases. The germline gives CDR1 MGHDK, CDR2 SYGVNS. This CDR3 has 15 residues. Trimming removed 4 bases from V and 0 bases from J; junction bases left unmatched: 5. Here the CDR3 reads CASSGDRATNYGYTF. The CDR3 region has the DNA TGTGCCAGCAGTGGTGACAGGGCCACTAACTATGGCTACACCTTC.

This clonotype was seen just once. The rearrangement joins TRBV12-3 or TRBV12-4 to TRBJ2-3; no clear D gene. V lost 5 bases to trimming and J lost 1 base, with 13 bases between them. The length of the CDR3 is 15 residues. For the CDR3, the DNA is TGTGCCAGCAGTCCCCTCCAGAGCGGCACAGATACGCAGTATTTT. Its translation: CASSPLQSGTDTQYF.

The chain combines TRBV15 with TRBJ2-3, with 7 bases matching TRBD1. CDR3 size: 12 residues. The germline V gene encodes CDR1 LNHNV and CDR2 YYDKDF (reference sequence). V trimming: 6 bases; J trimming: 4 bases; junction bases outside the gene matches: 1. This CDR3 is CATRTGSDTQYF. The DNA of the CDR3 is TGTGCCACCAGGACAGGGTCAGATACGCAGTATTTT.

The gene calls are TRBV9 and TRBJ1-6, with no clear D. Germline values: CDR1 SGDLS, CDR2 YYNGEE. The CDR3 has 17 amino acids. The V and J ends lost 0 bases and 0 bases respectively, with 10 bases between them. The CDR3 DNA follows: TGTGCCAGCAGCGTAGGAGGCGGCAGCTCCTATAATTCACCCCTCCACTTT. It yields the protein CASSVGGGSSYNSPLHF.

The V call is TRBV20-1, the J call TRBJ1-5, with D unclear. Germline values: CDR1 DFQATT, CDR2 SNEGSKA (reference sequence). Trimming cost V 4 bases and J 2 bases, with 15 bases left between them. The length of the CDR3 is 15 residues. CDR3: CSATGPSYGNQPQHF. CDR3 coding DNA: TGCAGTGCTACCGGACCAAGTTATGGCAATCAGCCCCAGCATTTT.

The chain has TRBV5-1 and TRBJ2-1; no clear D. This CDR3 has 16 residues. V dropped 5 bases and J dropped 3 bases, with 18 bases sitting between them. Germline V lookup: CDR1 SGHRS, CDR2 YFSETQ. The CDR3 here is CASRYLTKDLYNEQFF. CDR3 coding DNA: TGCGCCAGCAGATACCTGACGAAGGACCTCTACAATGAGCAGTTCTTC.

The J gene is TRBJ2-5, the V gene TRBV7-9, with a weak D call TRBD2 (6 bases). Germline V lookup: CDR1 SEHNR, CDR2 FQNEAQ (reference sequence). This CDR3 spans 14 amino acids. V dropped 4 bases and J dropped 2 bases, with 11 bases sitting between them. The CDR3 protein is CASSWAGRQETQYF. In DNA, the CDR3 is TGTGCCAGCAGCTGGGCAGGGAGGCAAGAGACCCAGTACTTC.

V usage is TRBV20-1 and J usage is TRBJ2-7; D is unclear. Germline assignment: CDR1 DFQATT and CDR2 SNEGSKA (reference sequence). This CDR3 has 13 amino acids. V lost 6 bases and J lost 0, with 12 bases in between. DNA for the CDR3: TGCAGTGCAAACGGACCCAGCTCCTACGAGCAGTACTTC. This translates into CSANGPSSYEQYF.

The V call is TRBV6-6, the J call TRBJ2-5; D might be TRBD1 (5 bases). V dropped 3 bases and J dropped 1 base, with 12 bases sitting between them. This CDR3 comprises 15 residues. Germline lookup yields CDR1 MNHNY and CDR2 SVGAGI (reference sequence). CDR3 residues: CASSYWADSQETQYF. The CDR3 DNA follows: TGTGCCAGCAGTTATTGGGCTGACAGCCAAGAGACCCAGTACTTC.

This clonotype was seen a handful of times. This rearrangement joins TRBV29-1 to TRBJ2-7; D gene unclear. The CDR3 length is 12 residues. The germline V gene has CDR1 SQVTM and CDR2 ANQGSEA. V was shortened by 4 bases and J by 0 bases, with 7 bases between the two germline ends. This CDR3 reads CSVGPGSYEQYF. CDR3 in DNA: TGCAGCGTTGGTCCGGGCTCCTACGAGCAGTACTTC.

This rearrangement joins TRBV20-1 to TRBJ2-5, with D tentatively TRBD2 (6 bases). V dropped 5 bases and J dropped 4 bases, with 20 bases sitting between them. Germline CDR1 is DFQATT and CDR2 is SNEGSKA (reference sequence). The CDR3 extends over 15 amino acids. The DNA of the CDR3 is TGCAGTGCTGTAACTCGACTAGGACGACGAGAGACCCAGTACTTC. Translated: CSAVTRLGRRETQYF.

The chain couples TRBV20-1 to TRBJ2-7; D possibly corresponds to TRBD1 (6 bases). Germline CDR1 DFQATT, CDR2 SNEGSKA (reference sequence). Trimming removed 3 bases at V and 2 bases at J, with 14 bases between. The CDR3 length is 14 residues. The CDR3 loop is CSASSGTHAYEQYF. The CDR3 DNA reads as TGCAGTGCTAGCTCCGGGACACATGCCTACGAGCAGTACTTC.

The rearrangement uses TRBV15 and TRBJ2-1; 7 bases align to TRBD1. The germline gives CDR1 LNHNV, CDR2 YYDKDF (reference sequence). The CDR3 spans 13 residues. Trimming cost V 6 bases and J 3 bases; bases outside gene matches: 2. The CDR3 region is CATSRTGYNEQFF. Here the CDR3 DNA reads TGTGCCACCAGTCGGACAGGCTACAATGAGCAGTTCTTC.